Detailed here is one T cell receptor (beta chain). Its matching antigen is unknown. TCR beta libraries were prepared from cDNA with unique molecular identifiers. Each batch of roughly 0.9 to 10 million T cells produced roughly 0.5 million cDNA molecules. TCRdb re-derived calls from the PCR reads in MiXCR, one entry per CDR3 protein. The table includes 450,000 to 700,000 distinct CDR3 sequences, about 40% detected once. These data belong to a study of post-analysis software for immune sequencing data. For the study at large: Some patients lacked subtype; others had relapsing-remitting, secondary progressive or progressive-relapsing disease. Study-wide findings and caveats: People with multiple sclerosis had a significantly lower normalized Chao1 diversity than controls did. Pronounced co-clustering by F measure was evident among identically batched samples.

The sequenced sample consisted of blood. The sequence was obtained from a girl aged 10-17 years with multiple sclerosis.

CDR3 protein: CASSQDIWYEQYF. The CDR3 nucleotides read TGTGCCAGCAGCCAAGATATATGGTACGAGCAGTACTTC. V is TRBV3-1 and J is TRBJ2-7, with no clear D. Germline V gene lookup returns CDR1 LGHDT and CDR2 YNNKEL (reference sequence). V dropped 0 bases and J dropped 4 bases, with 7 bases sitting between them. The CDR3 runs to 13 residues.